The clone carrying this TCR beta chain was picked up a small number of times. What it binds is not known. The data were taken from a study of breast tumors, draining lymph nodes, adjacent tissues. TCRdb reprocessed the multiplex PCR reads with MiXCR, giving one entry per CDR3 protein. Of about 230,000 distinct CDR3 sequences in the sample, 32% were seen once. Axillary draining lymph nodes of breast cancer patients supplied the node samples. This CDR3 is built from 15 residues. The germline V gene has CDR1 MDHEN and CDR2 SYDVKM. V was clipped by 5 bases and J by 8 bases, with 21 bases between them. Study-level results: Data fit most tumor T cells coming from lymph node, expanding in tumor. The lymph node origin of tumor T cells was framed as consistent with a hypothesis, not demonstrated. Luminal-like breast cancer showed significantly greater tumor-nontumor repertoire similarity than basal-like breast cancer did.

V gene TRBV28 combines with J gene TRBJ1-2; tentative D call: TRBD1 (5 bases). The receptor was derived from a female donor with breast cancer. Some clones in this sample may be carry-over from other donors' samples. Sequencing used axillary lymph node tissue. The CDR3 sequence: CASSRPGTALLGYTF. The CDR3 DNA follows: TGTGCCAGCAGTCGGCCCGGGACGGCCCTTCTCGGCTACACCTTC.